This T cell receptor beta chain was captured by sequencing in a study of blood T cell repertoires in COVID-19. Study-wide context: The origin of the acute and convalescent COVID-19 samples was the United States, Italy and Spain. The cDNA or gDNA used as material had been derived from T cells, B-cell-depleted T cells, or PBMCs.

As processed by the authors: Cell counts per sample came from amplifying reference gene primers. Clones were sequenced by immunoSEQ multiplex PCR, and TCRdb holds only the in-frame ones, with some missing. Clone size and the V and J calls come from that table; the DNA yielded D and trimming. The sample consists of 240,000 or so clones, around 84% of them appearing once. The source is a woman aged 70-85 years with active or convalescent COVID-19. The material sequenced was peripheral blood.

CDR3 coding DNA: TGTGCCAGCAGCTTAGGGTCGCTGAGAAATTCACCCCTCCACTTT. It codes for CASSLGSLRNSPLHF. The chain employs TRBV7-2 and TRBJ1-6; D remains unclear. The V gene lost 1 base and the J gene lost 7 bases, with 11 bases spanning the gap. Germline V gene lookup returns CDR1 SGHTA and CDR2 FQGNSA. There are 15 residues in the CDR3.